These 20 T cell receptor beta chains share one sample of origin, sequenced in a study of shared clonotypes between healthy human individuals. CD8 cells regarded as naive lacked CD45RO, were positively chosen for CCR7, and omitted terminally differentiated effector memory CD45RA+ cells. Sequencing used immunoSEQ multiplex PCR; TCRdb keeps in-frame clones, though not all of them. The data show hundreds of thousands of clones, around 96% seen once. The sample taken for sequencing was naive CD8+ T cells sorted from blood. These receptors originate from a woman aged 25-40 years in good health.

J is TRBJ1-3 and V is TRBV28; maybe TRBD1 (5 bases). Per the germline V gene, CDR1 is MDHEN and CDR2 is SYDVKM. CDR3 length: 14 amino acids. V was pared by 5 bases and J by 0 bases, with 8 bases between. CDR3 DNA: TGTGCCAGCAGTGTGGACATCTCTGGAAACACCATATATTTT. Residues: CASSVDISGNTIYF.

The J gene is TRBJ1-3, the V gene TRBV28, with D maybe TRBD1 (6 bases). This CDR3 is 15 amino acids long. From germline, CDR1 is MDHEN and CDR2 SYDVKM. Trimming removed 1 base at V and 4 bases at J, with 11 bases between. CDR3 protein: CASSLLGASGNTIYF. The DNA for the CDR3 is TGTGCCAGCAGTTTATTGGGGGCTTCAGGAAACACCATATATTTT.

CDR3 amino acids: CASSEFDGGTYEQYF. CDR3 nucleotide sequence: TGTGCCAGCAGTGAATTTGACGGGGGGACCTACGAGCAGTACTTC. The chain uses TRBV6-1 and TRBJ2-7; 7 nucleotides agree with TRBD2. The V gene end was trimmed by 2 bases and the J gene end by 2 bases; junction bases not matched to a gene: 6. This CDR3 comprises 15 residues. Germline V gene sequence: CDR1 MNHNS, CDR2 SASEGT.

J is TRBJ2-3 and V is TRBV28; no clear D. The CDR3 has 18 amino acids. Deletions cut 4 bases from V and 2 bases from J, with 22 bases between. From germline, CDR1 is MDHEN and CDR2 SYDVKM. As DNA, the CDR3 is TGTGCCAGCAGTTCCTTGGACGGAAAGTTAGCCCTCACAGATACGCAGTATTTT. Protein product: CASSSLDGKLALTDTQYF.

CDR3 coding DNA: TGTGCCAGCAGTTTCATTTTGGCCAGCAATCAGCCCCAGCATTTT. Amino acid sequence: CASSFILASNQPQHF. V and J are TRBV28 and TRBJ1-5, with no clear D. Trimming pared 3 bases from V and 1 base from J, leaving 10 bases between. The CDR3 runs 15 residues. Germline lookup yields CDR1 MDHEN and CDR2 SYDVKM.

The chain links TRBV27 to TRBJ2-7, with D possibly being TRBD2 (5 bases). Trimming took 8 bases from V and 3 from J, leaving 11 bases between them. The CDR3 contains 12 residues. Germline V gene data show CDR1 as MNHEY and CDR2 as SMNVEV (reference sequence). For the CDR3, the DNA is TGTGCCAGCGGCCCCGGGGTCTACGAGCAGTACTTC. Encoded protein: CASGPGVYEQYF.

This chain uses TRBV7-2 with TRBJ2-1, with 12 bases matching TRBD2. The ends lost 5 bases at V and 0 bases at J; junction bases unmatched: 11. This CDR3 comprises 19 residues. Germline V gene sequence: CDR1 SGHTA, CDR2 FQGNSA. CDR3 in DNA: TGTGCCAGCAGCCCCCGGGGACTAGCGGGCGCCCTCTCCTACAATGAGCAGTTCTTC. Protein: CASSPRGLAGALSYNEQFF.

The count of this clone is one. This sequence joins TRBV5-6 and TRBJ2-4, with TRBD1 identical over 8 bases. Germline V gene sequence: CDR1 SGHDT, CDR2 YYEEEE. Trimming at V came to 4 bases and at J to 12 bases, leaving 12 bases not matched to a gene. CDR3 length equals 14 residues. CDR3: CASSGMTGAGAQYF. CDR3 bases: TGTGCCAGCAGCGGAATGACAGGGGCTGGAGCTCAGTACTTC.

This clone is a singleton in its sample. The chain is built from TRBV5-1 and TRBJ2-7, with D maybe TRBD1 (6 bases). V was cut by 6 bases and J by 0 bases, with 16 bases left in between. The CDR3 consists of 15 residues. Germline CDR1 is SGHRS and CDR2 is YFSETQ. The CDR3 sequence: CASNLGWDNSYEQYF. CDR3 DNA: TGCGCCAGCAATCTCGGTTGGGACAACTCCTACGAGCAGTACTTC.

V usage is TRBV7-9 and J usage is TRBJ2-1, with D possibly matching TRBD2 (6 bases). V lost 1 base and J 5 bases, leaving 15 bases between the germline ends. The germline V gene has CDR1 SEHNR and CDR2 FQNEAQ (reference sequence). CDR3 size: 16 residues. CDR3 amino acids: CASSLGPGRSHNEQFF. The CDR3 region has the DNA TGTGCCAGCAGCTTAGGGCCGGGGAGGAGCCACAATGAGCAGTTCTTC.

This clone showed up just once. J is TRBJ2-5 and V is TRBV27; D gene ambiguous. Trimming stripped 1 base from V and 3 bases from J, with 9 bases between. Germline V gene sequence: CDR1 MNHEY, CDR2 SMNVEV (reference sequence). The CDR3 runs to 14 residues. The CDR3 DNA reads TGTGCCAGCAGTTTATATCCAGGAGAAGAGACCCAGTACTTC. Translating gives CASSLYPGEETQYF.

This rearrangement joins TRBV13 to TRBJ2-1; D is unresolved. The germline V gene has CDR1 PRHDT and CDR2 FYEKMQ (reference sequence). Between the trimmed V and J ends, which lost 5 bases and 10 bases, there was a span of 12 bases. This CDR3 is 12 amino acids long. This CDR3 reads CASSQQTAEQFF. Written as DNA, the CDR3 is TGTGCCAGCAGCCAACAGACCGCCGAGCAGTTCTTC. Supplemented by reference TRBV13 and TRBJ2-1, the full variable domain reads AAGVIQSPRHLIKEKRETATLKCYPIPRHDTVYWYQQGPGQDPQFLISFYEKMQSDKGSIPDRFSAQQFSDYHSELNMSSLELGDSALYFCASSQQTAEQFFGPGTRLTVL.

The J gene is TRBJ2-5, the V gene TRBV14; D not resolved. Deletions cut 0 bases from V and 11 bases from J, with 13 bases between. Germline CDR1 is SGHDN and CDR2 is FVKESK. The CDR3 runs to 13 residues. CDR3: CASSQDYYGEQYF. DNA of the CDR3: TGTGCCAGCAGCCAAGATTACTACGGAGAGCAGTACTTC.

The V call is TRBV2, the J call TRBJ2-3; 7 positions match TRBD1. Trimming took 4 bases from V and 5 from J; bases not matched to a gene: 9. There are 15 residues in the CDR3. The germline CDR1 and CDR2 sequences are SNHLY and FYNNEI. DNA of the CDR3: TGTGCCAGCAGTGGACCACAGGGGACGGGAGATACGCAGTATTTT. Amino acids: CASSGPQGTGDTQYF.

This chain joins TRBV5-4 and TRBJ2-2, with TRBD2 matching 9 bases. CDR3 size: 16 residues. Germline CDR1 and CDR2: SGHNT and YYREEE (reference sequence). After removal of 1 base from V and 7 bases from J, the junction contained 8 bases not matched to a gene. Written as DNA, the CDR3 is TGTGCCAGCAGCTTGTCGGTAGCGGGAGTGGACGGGGAGCTGTTTTTT. Encoded protein: CASSLSVAGVDGELFF.

This clone occurred once. This rearrangement joins TRBV28 to TRBJ2-3; unclear D gene. The CDR3 consists of 14 residues. V shed 1 base and J shed 4 bases, with 9 bases lying between them. Germline V gives CDR1 MDHEN, CDR2 SYDVKM. CDR3 sequence: CASSLLGQPDTQYF. The CDR3 region has the DNA TGTGCCAGCAGTTTATTAGGGCAGCCAGATACGCAGTATTTT.

The chain is built from TRBV28 and TRBJ2-2, with 10 bases that match TRBD2. This CDR3 is built from 16 residues. CDR1 is MDHEN, CDR2 SYDVKM, per germline. V shed 3 bases and J 8 bases; nucleotides not matched to a gene: 9. The CDR3: CASSFRASGRTGELFF. In nucleotides, the CDR3 is TGTGCCAGCAGTTTTAGGGCTAGCGGGAGAACGGGGGAGCTGTTTTTT.

The chain recombines TRBV29-1 with TRBJ2-5, with D possibly being TRBD1 (5 bases). CDR1 is SQVTM, CDR2 ANQGSEA, per germline. The CDR3 has 16 amino acids. V was cut by 2 bases and J by 9 bases, with 25 bases left in between. The DNA for the CDR3 is TGCAGCGTTGAATATCTGGGGCCCCAGGGTTTAGGGGCCCAGTACTTC. As protein: CSVEYLGPQGLGAQYF.

The rearrangement uses TRBV9 and TRBJ1-3; D remains unclear. Per germline, CDR1 SGDLS and CDR2 YYNGEE. The V end lost 0 bases, the J end lost 0 bases, and 10 bases lay between the germline ends. The CDR3 extends over 16 amino acids. For the CDR3, the DNA is TGTGCCAGCAGCGTAGGCACTCGACTCTCTGGAAACACCATATATTTT. Translating gives CASSVGTRLSGNTIYF.

In its sample, this clone was seen a few times. V usage is TRBV6-1 and J usage is TRBJ2-2; 11 bases agree with TRBD2. Per the germline V gene, CDR1 is MNHNS and CDR2 is SASEGT. The CDR3 is made up of 17 amino acids. After removal of 4 bases from V and 4 bases from J, the junction contained 8 bases not matched to a gene. The CDR3 nucleotides read TGTGCCAGCAGTGGGTTAGCGGGAGGGCCCGGCACCGGGGAGCTGTTTTTT. Protein product: CASSGLAGGPGTGELFF.